This paragraph covers one TCR beta chain sequence. Its antigen is currently unknown. Trimming cost V 5 bases and J 6 bases, with 20 bases left between them. Germline loops: CDR1 SGHDN, CDR2 FVKESK. The CDR3 runs 16 residues. This entry comes from a study of T cell responses to AZD1222 COVID-19 vaccine. General study results and limits: Reportedly, nearly half the spike-specific TCRs target unmutated variant regions.

Produced via immunoSEQ multiplex PCR; TCRdb's table is partial and in-frame only. The sample includes fewer than 65,000 clones, more than 70% of them seen just once. The clonotype was recovered from an adult who received the AZD1222 COVID-19 vaccine. This chain connects TRBV14 to TRBJ2-1; D is perhaps TRBD1 or TRBD2 (6 bases each). This specimen was peripheral blood, taken 28 days after the second AZD1222 dose. CDR3 sequence reads: CASSGGHGRGANEQFF. CDR3 nucleotides: TGTGCCAGCAGCGGGGGGCACGGGAGAGGGGCCAATGAGCAGTTCTTC.